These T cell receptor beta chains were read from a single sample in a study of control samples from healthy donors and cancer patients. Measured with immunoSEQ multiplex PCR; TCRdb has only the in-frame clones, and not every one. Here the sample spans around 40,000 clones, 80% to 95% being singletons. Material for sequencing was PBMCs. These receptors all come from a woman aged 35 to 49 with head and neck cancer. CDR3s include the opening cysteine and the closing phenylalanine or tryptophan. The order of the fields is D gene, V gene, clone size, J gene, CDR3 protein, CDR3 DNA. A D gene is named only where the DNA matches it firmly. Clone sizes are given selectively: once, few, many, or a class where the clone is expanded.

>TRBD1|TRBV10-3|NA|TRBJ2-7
CAISISGTGDPKRAMQYF
TGTGCCATCAGTATCTCCGGGACAGGGGATCCGAAGCGCGCCATGCAGTACTTC
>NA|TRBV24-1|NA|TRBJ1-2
CATSDKYARGIDGYTF
TGTGCCACCAGTGATAAGTATGCCAGGGGAATCGATGGCTACACCTTC
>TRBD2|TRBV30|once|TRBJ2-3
CAWSVSIAGGRNTQYF
TGTGCCTGGAGTGTATCAATAGCGGGAGGCCGAAATACGCAGTATTTT
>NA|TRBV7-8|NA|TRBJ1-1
CASSNREGDTEAFF
TGTGCCAGCAGTAACAGGGAGGGGGACACTGAAGCTTTCTTT
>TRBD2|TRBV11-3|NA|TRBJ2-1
CASSLVLAGSYNEQFF
TGTGCCAGCAGCTTAGTACTAGCGGGATCCTACAATGAGCAGTTCTTC
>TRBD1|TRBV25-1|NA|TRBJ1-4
CASSAPGQGFEKLFF
TGTGCCAGCAGTGCCCCGGGACAGGGGTTTGAAAAACTGTTTTTT
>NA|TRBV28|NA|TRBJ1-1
CASSLSGGRSTEAFF
TGTGCCAGCAGTTTATCCGGGGGCAGGAGCACTGAAGCTTTCTTT
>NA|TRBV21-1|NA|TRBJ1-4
CASSIPHEDEKLFF
TGTGCCAGCAGCATCCCTCACGAAGATGAAAAACTGTTTTTT
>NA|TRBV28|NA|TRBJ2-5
CASSPPRGWETQYF
TGTGCCAGCAGCCCCCCGCGGGGATGGGAGACCCAGTACTTC
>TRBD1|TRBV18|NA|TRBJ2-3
CASSSTGGTDTQYF
TGTGCCAGCTCATCCACAGGGGGCACAGATACGCAGTATTTT
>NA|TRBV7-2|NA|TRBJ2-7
CASSPRRTSNYEQYF
TGTGCCAGCAGCCCCCGCCGGACATCTAACTACGAGCAGTACTTC
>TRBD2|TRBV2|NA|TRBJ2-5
CASRVRLAGQETQYF
TGTGCCAGCAGGGTTAGACTAGCGGGACAAGAGACCCAGTACTTC
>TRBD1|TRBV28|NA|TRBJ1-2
CASSLMAGGNYGYTF
TGTGCCAGCAGTTTAATGGCAGGGGGTAACTATGGCTACACCTTC
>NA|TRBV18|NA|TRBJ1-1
CASSDTMGGGTEAFF
TGTGCCAGCTCGGACACCATGGGTGGGGGAACTGAAGCTTTCTTT
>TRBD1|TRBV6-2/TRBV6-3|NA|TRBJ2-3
CASSYRGTGADTQYF
TGTGCCAGCAGTTATCGAGGGACAGGGGCAGATACGCAGTATTTT
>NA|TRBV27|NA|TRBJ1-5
CASTQDGVGCQPQHF
TGTGCCAGCACCCAAGATGGGGTAGGATGTCAGCCCCAGCATTTT
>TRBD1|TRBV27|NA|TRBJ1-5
CASSLWGQGTNQPQHF
TGTGCCAGCAGTTTATGGGGACAGGGTACCAATCAGCCCCAGCATTTT
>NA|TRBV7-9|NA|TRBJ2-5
CASSRSQETQYF
TGTGCCAGCAGCCGCAGCCAAGAGACCCAGTACTTC
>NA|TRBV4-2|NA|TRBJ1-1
CASSQEARRVSTEAFF
TGTGCCAGCAGCCAAGAAGCCCGCAGGGTGAGCACTGAAGCTTTCTTT
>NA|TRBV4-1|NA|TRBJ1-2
CASSHEGGRSGYTF
TGCGCCAGCAGCCATGAGGGGGGCAGGAGTGGCTACACCTTC
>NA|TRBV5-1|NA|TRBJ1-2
CASSLYSSTNYGYTF
TGCGCCAGCAGCTTGTATTCCAGTACCAACTATGGCTACACCTTC
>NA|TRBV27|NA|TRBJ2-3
CASRPHRETDTQYF
TGTGCCAGCAGGCCTCACAGGGAAACGGATACGCAGTATTTT
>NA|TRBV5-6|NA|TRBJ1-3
CASSREGLSGNTIYF
TGTGCCAGCAGCCGGGAGGGGCTCTCTGGAAACACCATATATTTT